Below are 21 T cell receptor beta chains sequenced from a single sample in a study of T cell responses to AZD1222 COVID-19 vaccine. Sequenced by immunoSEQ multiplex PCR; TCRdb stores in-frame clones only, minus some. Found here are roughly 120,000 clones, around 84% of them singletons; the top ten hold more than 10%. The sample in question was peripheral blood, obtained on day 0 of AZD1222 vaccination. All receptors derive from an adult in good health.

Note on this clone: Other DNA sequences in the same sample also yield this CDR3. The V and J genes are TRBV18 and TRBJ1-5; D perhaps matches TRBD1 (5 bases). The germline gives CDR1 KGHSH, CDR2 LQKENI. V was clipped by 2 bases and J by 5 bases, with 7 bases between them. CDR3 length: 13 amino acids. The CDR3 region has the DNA TGTGCCAGCTCACCAGGGGGGGATCAGCCCCAGCATTTT. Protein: CASSPGGDQPQHF.

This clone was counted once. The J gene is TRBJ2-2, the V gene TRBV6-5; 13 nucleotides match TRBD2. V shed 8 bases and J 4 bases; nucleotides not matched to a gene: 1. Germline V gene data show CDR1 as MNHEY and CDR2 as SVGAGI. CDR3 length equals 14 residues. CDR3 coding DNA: TGTGCCAGCGGACTAGCGGGAGTCACCGGGGAGCTGTTTTTT. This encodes CASGLAGVTGELFF.

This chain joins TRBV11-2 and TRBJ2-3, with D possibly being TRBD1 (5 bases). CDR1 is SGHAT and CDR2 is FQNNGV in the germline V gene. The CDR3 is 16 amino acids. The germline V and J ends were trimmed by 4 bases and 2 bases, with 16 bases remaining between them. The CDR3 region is CASSSRVGDSTDTQYF. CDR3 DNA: TGTGCCAGCAGCTCCAGGGTTGGGGATTCCACAGATACGCAGTATTTT.

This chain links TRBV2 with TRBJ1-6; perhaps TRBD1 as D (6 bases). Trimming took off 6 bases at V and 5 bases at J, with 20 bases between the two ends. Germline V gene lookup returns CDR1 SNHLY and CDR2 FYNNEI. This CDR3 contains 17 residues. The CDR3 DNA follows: TGTGCCAGCAGATTCCCGGGGGGGGGCTTCAATAATTCACCCCTCCACTTT. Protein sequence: CASRFPGGGFNNSPLHF.

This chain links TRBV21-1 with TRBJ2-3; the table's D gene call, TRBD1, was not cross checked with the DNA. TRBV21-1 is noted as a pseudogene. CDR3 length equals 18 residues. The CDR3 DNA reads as TGTGCCAGCTTCAAAGGGTTTAGGTGGGACAGGTTGATCGATACGCAGTATTTT. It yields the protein CASFKGFRWDRLIDTQYF.

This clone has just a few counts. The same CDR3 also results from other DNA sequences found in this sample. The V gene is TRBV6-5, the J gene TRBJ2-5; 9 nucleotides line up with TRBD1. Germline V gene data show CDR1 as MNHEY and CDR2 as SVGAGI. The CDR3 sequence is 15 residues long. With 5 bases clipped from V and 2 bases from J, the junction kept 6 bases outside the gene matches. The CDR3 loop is CASSLGQGGQETQYF. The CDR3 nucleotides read TGTGCCAGCAGTCTGGGACAGGGAGGGCAAGAGACCCAGTACTTC.

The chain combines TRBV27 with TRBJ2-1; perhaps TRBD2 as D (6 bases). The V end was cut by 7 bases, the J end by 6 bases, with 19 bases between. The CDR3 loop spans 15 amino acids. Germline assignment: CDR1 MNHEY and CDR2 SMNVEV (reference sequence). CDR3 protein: CASTLGGAGPNEQFF. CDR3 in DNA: TGTGCCAGCACTCTTGGCGGGGCGGGGCCCAATGAGCAGTTCTTC.

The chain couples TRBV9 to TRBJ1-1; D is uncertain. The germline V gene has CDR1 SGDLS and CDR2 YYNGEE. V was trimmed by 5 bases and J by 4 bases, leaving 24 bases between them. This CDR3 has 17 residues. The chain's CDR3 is CASRPLATRGGSTEAFF. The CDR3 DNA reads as TGTGCCAGCAGGCCCCTCGCCACTCGAGGCGGGAGCACTGAAGCTTTCTTT.

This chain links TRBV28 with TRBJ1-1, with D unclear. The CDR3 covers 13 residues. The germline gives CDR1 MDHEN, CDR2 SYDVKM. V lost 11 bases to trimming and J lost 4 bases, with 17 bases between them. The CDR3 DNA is TGTGCCGCCTCGTACGGCGGGCCCACTGAAGCTTTCTTT. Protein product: CAASYGGPTEAFF.

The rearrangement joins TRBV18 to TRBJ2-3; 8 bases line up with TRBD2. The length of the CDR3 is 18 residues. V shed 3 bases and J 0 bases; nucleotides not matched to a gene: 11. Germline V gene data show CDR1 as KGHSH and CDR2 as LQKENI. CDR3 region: CASSPQPLAGPSTDTQYF. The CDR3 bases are TGTGCCAGCTCACCCCAACCCCTAGCGGGCCCAAGCACAGATACGCAGTATTTT.

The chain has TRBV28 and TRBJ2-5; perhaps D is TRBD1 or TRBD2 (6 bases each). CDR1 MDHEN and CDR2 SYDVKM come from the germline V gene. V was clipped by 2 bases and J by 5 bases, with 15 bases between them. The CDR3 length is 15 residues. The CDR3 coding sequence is TGTGCCAGCAGTTTAGGACAAGGGGGGTGGGAGACCCAGTACTTC. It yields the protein CASSLGQGGWETQYF.

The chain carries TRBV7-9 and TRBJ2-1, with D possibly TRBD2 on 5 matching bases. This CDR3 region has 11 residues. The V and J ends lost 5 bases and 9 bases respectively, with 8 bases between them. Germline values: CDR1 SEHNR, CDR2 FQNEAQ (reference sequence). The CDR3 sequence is CASSPGVEQFF. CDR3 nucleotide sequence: TGTGCCAGCAGCCCCGGGGTTGAGCAGTTCTTC.

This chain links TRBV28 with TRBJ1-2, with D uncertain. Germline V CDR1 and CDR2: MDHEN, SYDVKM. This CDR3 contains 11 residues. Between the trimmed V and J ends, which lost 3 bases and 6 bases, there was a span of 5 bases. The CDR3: CASSFKDGYTF. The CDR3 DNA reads TGTGCCAGCAGTTTCAAGGATGGCTACACCTTC.

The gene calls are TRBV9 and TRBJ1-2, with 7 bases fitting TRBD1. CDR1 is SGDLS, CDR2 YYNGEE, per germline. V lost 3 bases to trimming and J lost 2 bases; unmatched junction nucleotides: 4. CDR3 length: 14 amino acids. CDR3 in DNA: TGTGCCAGCAGCGCCGGACAGGCGAACTATGGCTACACCTTC. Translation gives CASSAGQANYGYTF.

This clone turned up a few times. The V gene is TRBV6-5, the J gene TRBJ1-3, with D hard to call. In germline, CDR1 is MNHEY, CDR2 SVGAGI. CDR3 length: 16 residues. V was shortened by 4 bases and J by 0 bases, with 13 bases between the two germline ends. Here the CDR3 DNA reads TGTGCCAGCAGTTCAAGGCGCCCTAGCTCTGGAAACACCATATATTTT. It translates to CASSSRRPSSGNTIYF.

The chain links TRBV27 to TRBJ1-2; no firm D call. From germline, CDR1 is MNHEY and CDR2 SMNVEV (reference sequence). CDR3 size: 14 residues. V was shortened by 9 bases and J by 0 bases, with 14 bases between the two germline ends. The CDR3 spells CASSSVRANYGYTF. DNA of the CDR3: TGTGCCAGTAGCAGCGTCAGAGCTAACTATGGCTACACCTTC.

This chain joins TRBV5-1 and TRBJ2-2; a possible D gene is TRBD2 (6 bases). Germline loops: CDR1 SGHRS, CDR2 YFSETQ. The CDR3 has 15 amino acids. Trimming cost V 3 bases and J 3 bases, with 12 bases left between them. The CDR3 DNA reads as TGCGCCAGCAGCTCGGGAGCGACGGACACCGGGGAGCTGTTTTTT. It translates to CASSSGATDTGELFF.

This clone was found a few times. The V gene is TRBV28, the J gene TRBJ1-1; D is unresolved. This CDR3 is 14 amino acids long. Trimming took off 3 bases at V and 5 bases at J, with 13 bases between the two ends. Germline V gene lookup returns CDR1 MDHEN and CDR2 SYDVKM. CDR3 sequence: CASSFRRVRTEAFF. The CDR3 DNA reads TGTGCCAGCAGTTTTCGCCGGGTACGTACTGAAGCTTTCTTT.

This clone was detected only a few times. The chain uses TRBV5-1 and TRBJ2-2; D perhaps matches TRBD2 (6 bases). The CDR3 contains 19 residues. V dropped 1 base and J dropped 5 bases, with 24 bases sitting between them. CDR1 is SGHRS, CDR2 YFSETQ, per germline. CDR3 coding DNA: TGCGCCAGCAGCTTGCGGGTTAGACTAGGTCTAGGAGGAACCGGGGAGCTGTTTTTT. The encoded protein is CASSLRVRLGLGGTGELFF.

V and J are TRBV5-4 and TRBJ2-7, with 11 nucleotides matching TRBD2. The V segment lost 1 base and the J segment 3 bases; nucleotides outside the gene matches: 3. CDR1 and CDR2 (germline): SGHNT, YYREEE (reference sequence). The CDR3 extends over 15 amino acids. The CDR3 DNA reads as TGTGCCAGCAGCTTGAGTAGCGGGGGGGGCTACGAGCAGTACTTC. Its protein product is CASSLSSGGGYEQYF.

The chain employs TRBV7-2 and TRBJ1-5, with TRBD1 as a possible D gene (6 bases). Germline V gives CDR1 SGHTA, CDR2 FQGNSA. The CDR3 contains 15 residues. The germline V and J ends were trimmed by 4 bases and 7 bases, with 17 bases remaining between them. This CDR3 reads CASSWTVGEKQPQHF. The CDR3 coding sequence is TGTGCCAGCAGCTGGACAGTGGGGGAAAAGCAGCCCCAGCATTTT.